This is a list of T cell receptor beta chains from one sample in a study of blood T cell repertoires in COVID-19. The repertoire was sequenced with immunoSEQ multiplex PCR; TCRdb's copy has only in-frame clones and lacks some. The sample includes about 380,000 clones, 88% of them seen just once. Sample: PBMCs or T cells enriched from blood (not recorded which). The receptors here all came from a woman aged 18-29 years who had recovered from COVID-19. Each CDR3 is given with its conserved first and last residue.

CDR3aa	v_gene	j_gene
CAISGRSGQGSSYEQYF	TRBV10-3	TRBJ2-7
CASSQELAGNEQFF	TRBV4-3	TRBJ2-1
CASDTTTIASYTDTQYF	TRBV7-2	TRBJ2-3
CASSVPRADTSYEQYF	TRBV9	TRBJ2-7
CASSRTDEQYF	TRBV18	TRBJ2-7
CASSLATGVNTEAFF	TRBV5-5	TRBJ1-1
CASSPHFSGYGYGYTF	TRBV11-3	TRBJ1-2
CAWSDRLNTGELFF	TRBV30	TRBJ2-2
CASSFGWDRSGYTF	TRBV5-1	TRBJ1-2
CASSLRGSSGNTIYF	TRBV5-6	TRBJ1-3
CASSTFYTGELFF	TRBV27	TRBJ2-2
CASSLVGDRDTQYF	TRBV5-1	TRBJ2-3
CASSVDEYLYNSPLHF	TRBV9	TRBJ1-6
CASSLGPGQGRNQPQHF	TRBV5-1	TRBJ1-5
CASSLGTSPLHF	TRBV5-5	TRBJ1-6
CATSAGGPYNEQFF	TRBV24-1	TRBJ2-1
CASSAGTSGKETQYF	TRBV9	TRBJ2-5
CASSLHRGNSPLHF	TRBV6-5	TRBJ1-6
CASSSGQSYEQYF	TRBV9	TRBJ2-7
CACGQGHGKLFF	TRBV30	TRBJ1-4
CASSELAGNNSPLHF	TRBV6-1	TRBJ1-6
CASSKGPSTGRVDGYTF	TRBV21-1	TRBJ1-2
CASVTSTDTQYF	TRBV2	TRBJ2-3
CASSARQGGMAPLHF	TRBV9	TRBJ1-6
CSVVQGEKLFF	TRBV29-1	TRBJ1-4
CASSQDPGGRGYEQYF	TRBV3-1/TRBV3-2	TRBJ2-7
CASSEPRDTEAFF	TRBV2	TRBJ1-1
CASSIGPNTEAFF	TRBV19	TRBJ1-1
CASKLSPGGTIYF	TRBV11-2	TRBJ1-3
CASSFRGELFF	TRBV11-3	TRBJ2-2
CAWSPYSGYEQYF	TRBV30	TRBJ2-7
CASSLSGRENEKLFF	TRBV27	TRBJ1-4
CASSKPPGSSGNTIYF	TRBV7-2	TRBJ1-3
CASSPGLVDEQFF	TRBV12-3/TRBV12-4	TRBJ2-1
CAISQRTGGEDNSPLHF	TRBV10-3	TRBJ1-6
CAIRSGQAGNQPQHF	TRBV10-3	TRBJ1-5
CASDNPGANIQYF	TRBV11-1	TRBJ2-4
CASSRGGDTDTQYF	TRBV7-2	TRBJ2-3
CASSPWDTRNTEAFF	TRBV18	TRBJ1-1
CASSQEVFGQFVAFF	TRBV4-2	TRBJ1-1
CAVPVQEMALDSPLHF	TRBV30	TRBJ1-6
CALGEGTYNSPLHF	TRBV30	TRBJ1-6
CASSPRTGLGYGYTF	TRBV7-2	TRBJ1-2
CASSESGIDYGYTF	TRBV2	TRBJ1-2
CASSFFRDFLTGELFF	TRBV7-9	TRBJ2-2
CASSIRGQGAPFYGYTF	TRBV19	TRBJ1-2
CASSPPGQGDQPQHF	TRBV19	TRBJ1-5
CASSSTGSTSFYSNQPQHF	TRBV28	TRBJ1-5
CASSHAGGNNEQFF	TRBV4-1	TRBJ2-1
CSVEDGLHAGAFF	TRBV29-1	TRBJ1-1
CASSPRQGDLLMSFTDTQYF	TRBV5-1	TRBJ2-3
CAWRTGDFDEQFF	TRBV30	TRBJ2-1
CASSVIRDRGNYGYTF	TRBV6-1	TRBJ1-2
CATSATPRASGAYEQYF	TRBV24-1	TRBJ2-7
CASSQWGTSGDGGELFF	TRBV4-2	TRBJ2-2